The 5 T cell receptor beta chains below come from one sample, sequenced in a study of blood T cell repertoires in COVID-19. Method: immunoSEQ multiplex PCR; TCRdb's copy keeps in-frame clones and lacks some. Among roughly 240,000 clones listed, roughly 82% were seen once. What was sequenced was peripheral blood. The receptors shown here come from a woman in her 70s with acute or convalescent COVID-19.

The chain links TRBV7-9 to TRBJ2-5; D is undetermined. Trimming cost V 1 base and J 4 bases, with 7 bases left between them. The germline V gene encodes CDR1 SEHNR and CDR2 FQNEAQ (reference sequence). CDR3 length: 13 residues. The CDR3 reads CASSLDPSETQYF. The CDR3 nucleotides are TGTGCCAGCAGCTTAGATCCATCAGAGACCCAGTACTTC.

The chain carries TRBV10-3 and TRBJ1-2; D unresolved. The CDR3 is made up of 13 amino acids. V was pared by 3 bases and J by 4 bases, with 9 bases between. In germline, CDR1 is ENHRY, CDR2 SYGVKD. The CDR3 protein is CAISETALYGYTF. Here the CDR3 DNA reads TGTGCCATCAGTGAAACAGCACTCTATGGCTACACCTTC.

The chain has TRBV30 and TRBJ2-5; TRBD1 aligns across 9 bases. CDR3 length: 16 amino acids. Trimming took 0 bases from V and 2 from J; bases not matched to a gene: 7. Germline assignment: CDR1 GTSNPN and CDR2 SVGIG (reference sequence). For the CDR3, the DNA is TGTGCCTGGAGTGTAAAAATGGGACAGGGACAAGAGACCCAGTACTTC. Translating gives CAWSVKMGQGQETQYF.

This chain joins TRBV30 and TRBJ1-5; D gene ambiguous. Per the germline V gene, CDR1 is GTSNPN and CDR2 is SVGIG (reference sequence). V lost 2 bases and J 3 bases, leaving 17 bases between the germline ends. The CDR3 contains 16 residues. The CDR3 here is CAWSPSGWGNNQPQHF. The CDR3 DNA follows: TGTGCCTGGAGTCCTTCGGGGTGGGGTAACAATCAGCCCCAGCATTTT.

The J gene is TRBJ2-3, the V gene TRBV30; TRBD2 matches 9 bases. With 5 bases clipped from V and 3 bases from J, the junction kept 9 bases outside the gene matches. Germline loops: CDR1 GTSNPN, CDR2 SVGIG (reference sequence). CDR3 length: 15 amino acids. The CDR3 loop is CAWSRMRGGTDTQYF. The CDR3 coding sequence is TGTGCCTGGTCTAGGATGCGGGGGGGAACAGATACGCAGTATTTT.